The T cell receptor (beta chain) described here comes from a study of T-cell reconstitution after alpha-beta-depleted transplantation in children. Unique molecular identifiers were incorporated during preparation of the TCRbeta library. TCRdb re-derived calls from the PCR reads in MiXCR, one entry per CDR3 protein. The sample shows about 980,000 distinct CDR3 sequences, about 31% of them seen only once. The V and J ends lost 4 bases and 3 bases respectively, with 7 bases between them. The CDR3 extends over 13 amino acids. Germline V lookup: CDR1 SGHVS, CDR2 FNYEAQ. This clonotype was picked up many times.

The clonotype comes from a boy in the first two years of life who had a stem cell transplant for SCID, so the T cells may come from the graft donor. Sample: PBMCs, mostly from graft donor cells, taken 360 days after TCRalphabeta/CD19-depleted stem cell transplant. The chain carries TRBV7-6 and TRBJ1-5, with D possibly TRBD1 on 6 matching bases. CDR3 amino acids: CASSSGANQPQHF. Written as DNA, the CDR3 is TGTGCCAGCAGCTCGGGGGCCAATCAGCCCCAGCATTTT.